Shown below are 2 T cell receptor beta chains from a single sample sequenced in a study of T cell changes during pregnancy in multiple sclerosis. The repertoire was sequenced with immunoSEQ multiplex PCR; TCRdb's copy has only in-frame clones and lacks some. The repertoire holds 40,000 to 60,000 clones, with almost 95% as singletons. The sequenced sample was CD4+ T cells from peripheral blood mononuclear cells, obtained in the third trimester of pregnancy. All receptors derive from a female donor with multiple sclerosis, enrolled in a pregnancy study.

This clone was seen a single time. This rearrangement joins TRBV27 to TRBJ2-7; tentatively, D is TRBD2 (6 bases). This CDR3 spans 13 amino acids. Trimming cost V 5 bases and J 2 bases, with 10 bases left between them. Germline V gives CDR1 MNHEY, CDR2 SMNVEV (reference sequence). The CDR3 loop is CASSTLAAYEQYF. As DNA, the CDR3 is TGTGCCAGCAGTACACTAGCCGCCTACGAGCAGTACTTC.

This rearrangement joins TRBV2 to TRBJ1-1; 8 nucleotides align to TRBD1. The CDR3 is made up of 15 amino acids. CDR1 and CDR2 (germline): SNHLY, FYNNEI. Unmatched junction bases numbered 8, after V lost 7 bases and J lost 1 base. The CDR3 DNA is TGTGCCAGCACCCGATTGGGACAGGCGAACACTGAAGCTTTCTTT. This sequence encodes CASTRLGQANTEAFF.